The rows below give T cell receptor beta chains drawn from one sample of a study of PD-1 blockade in classical Hodgkin lymphoma. Generated by immunoSEQ multiplex PCR, the TCRdb table keeps only in-frame clones and is missing some. The data contain roughly 92,000 clones, around nine tenths of them seen just once; the ten biggest clones take up roughly 3%. Here the sequenced sample was peripheral blood mononuclear cells (PBMCs), taken at baseline. These receptors were collected from a human donor with classical Hodgkin lymphoma. The CDR3 runs from the conserved cysteine through the conserved F or W. The D gene is left open where the match is weak. Clone size is shown for a subset of rows, as once, few, many or a class of expanded clone.

TRBV19	TRBJ2-1	-	TRBD2	TGTGCCAGTAGCACAAGCGGGAGCTCCTACAATGAGCAGTTCTTC	CASSTSGSSYNEQFF
TRBV27	TRBJ1-2	-	-	TGTGCCAGCAGTTTATATGGGGGGAAAACTTCCTTAGTAAGTCGTGGCTACACCTTC	CASSLYGGKTSLVSRGYTF
TRBV7-9	TRBJ2-7	-	-	TGTGCCAGCAGCTTAGATGGGGGCGTGAGGCAGTACTTC	CASSLDGGVRQYF
TRBV28	TRBJ2-5	-	-	TGTGCCAGCAATGTCGGGAAAGAGACCCAGTACTTC	CASNVGKETQYF
TRBV28	TRBJ1-1	-	-	TGTGCCAGCAGTTTCTCCCCAGCGAACACTGAAGCTTTCTTT	CASSFSPANTEAFF
TRBV19	TRBJ2-7	-	-	TGTGCCAGTAGTATTAAGGGAATCTACGAGCAGTACTTC	CASSIKGIYEQYF
TRBV7-2	TRBJ2-3	-	-	TGTGCCAGCAGCTTTAGGGATACGCAGTATTTT	CASSFRDTQYF
TRBV6-5	TRBJ1-2	once	TRBD1	TGTGCCAGCAGTTACCGTGGGACAGCCGCTAACTATGGCTACACCTTC	CASSYRGTAANYGYTF
TRBV7-8	TRBJ2-1	-	TRBD1	TGTGCCAGCAGCCCCCGGCAGGGGGTCATCTCTTCGCCGGATGAGCAGTTCTTC	CASSPRQGVISSPDEQFF
TRBV4-1	TRBJ1-5	-	-	TGCGCCAGCAGCCAAGAGGGAGGGGCAGGGAATCAGCCCCAGCATTTT	CASSQEGGAGNQPQHF
TRBV29-1	TRBJ2-5	-	TRBD1	TGCAGCGTTGACGTACAGGGGGTAGGGGAGACCCAGTACTTC	CSVDVQGVGETQYF
TRBV4-1	TRBJ1-1	-	TRBD1	TGCGCCAGCAGCCAGGGGGCGACAGGGCCCACTGAAGCTTTCTTT	CASSQGATGPTEAFF
TRBV7-2	TRBJ1-1	-	-	TGTGCCAGCAGCACCCAAGGATGGATGAACACTGAAGCTTTCTTT	CASSTQGWMNTEAFF
TRBV29-1	TRBJ1-2	-	-	TGCAGCGTTGACCAACCGACAGGCGGCTATGGCTACACCTTC	CSVDQPTGGYGYTF
TRBV5-4	TRBJ1-1	-	-	TGTGCCAGCAGGCGCCGGGACGCGGCCCCCTTTGAAGCTTTCTTT	CASRRRDAAPFEAFF
TRBV18	TRBJ2-7	-	-	TGTGCCAGCTCACCACTACTGGGTGCGAACTCCTACGAGCAGTACTTC	CASSPLLGANSYEQYF
TRBV6-1	TRBJ1-1	-	-	TGTGCCAGCAGTGAAGGGCAGGGGTTTTCTGAAGCTTTCTTT	CASSEGQGFSEAFF
TRBV18	TRBJ1-3	-	-	TGTGCCAGCTCACCGGCCAGCTACCCCTCTGGAAACACCATATATTTT	CASSPASYPSGNTIYF
TRBV6-5	TRBJ2-4	-	-	TGTGCCAGCAGTGGGCTCGGAGGGGCCAAAAACATTCAGTACTTC	CASSGLGGAKNIQYF
TRBV7-8	TRBJ1-1	-	TRBD1	TGTGCCAGCAGCTTCCGGGACAGAGGCTACTGGGACACTGAAGCTTTCTTT	CASSFRDRGYWDTEAFF
TRBV10-3	TRBJ2-3	-	TRBD1	TGTGCCATCAGTGAAGGGTGGACAGGGGGCTCCACAGATACGCAGTATTTT	CAISEGWTGGSTDTQYF
TRBV10-3	TRBJ2-7	-	-	TGTGCCATAAGAACCCGAACGGCAGGGAGCCCCTCCTACGAGCAGTACTTC	CAIRTRTAGSPSYEQYF
TRBV7-3	TRBJ2-2	-	TRBD1	TGTGCCAGCAGCTTGCCGACAGGGGCGAACACCGGGGAGCTGTTTTTT	CASSLPTGANTGELFF
TRBV2	TRBJ1-2	once	TRBD1	TGTGCCAGCAGCCAAAACCGGGACAGCTATGGCTACACCTTC	CASSQNRDSYGYTF
TRBV7-2	TRBJ2-3	-	-	TGTGCCAGCAGCTTAACTGGCTCTGCCCCAGATACGCAGTATTTT	CASSLTGSAPDTQYF
TRBV5-1	TRBJ1-1	few	-	TGCGCCAGCAGCTTGACTGTGAACACTGAAGCTTTCTTT	CASSLTVNTEAFF
TRBV2	TRBJ1-4	-	TRBD1	TGTGCCAGCAGTCTGACAGGGGGCGAAAAACTGTTTTTT	CASSLTGGEKLFF
TRBV5-1	TRBJ2-1	-	TRBD2	TGCGCCAGCAGCCGGGCAGCGGGAGGCAATGAGCAGTTCTTC	CASSRAAGGNEQFF
TRBV11-2	TRBJ1-1	-	-	TGTGCCAGCAGCTTTTTCGGTGGGCGAACGAACACTGAAGCTTTCTTT	CASSFFGGRTNTEAFF
TRBV21-1	TRBJ1-4	-	-	TGTGCCAGCAGCAAGGAGTTCGCAGCTAATGAAAAACTGTTTTTT	CASSKEFAANEKLFF
TRBV9	TRBJ2-1	-	TRBD2	TGTGCCAGCAGCGTATTGAGCGGGAGGGCCTACAATGAGCAGTTCTTC	CASSVLSGRAYNEQFF
TRBV21-1	TRBJ2-7	-	-	TGTGCCAGCAGTTCCCGACTAGCGGGAGACCTCTACGAGCAGTACTTC	CASSSRLAGDLYEQYF
TRBV9	TRBJ2-3	-	TRBD2	TGTGCCAGCAGCGTACCAGGACGGGCGGGAGTTATAGGTGGCACAGATACGCAGTATTTT	CASSVPGRAGVIGGTDTQYF
TRBV28	TRBJ1-5	-	TRBD1	TGTGCCAGCAGTTTAGGCCCCGACAGGGGAAGACAGCCCCAGCATTTT	CASSLGPDRGRQPQHF
TRBV6-5	TRBJ1-2	-	TRBD1	TGTGCCAGCAGTTACACAGGGGGCCCCTATGGCTACACCTTC	CASSYTGGPYGYTF
TRBV5-1	TRBJ1-4	-	-	TGCGCCAGCAGCTTGGATCGGCAGGCCGAAGTTGAAAAACTGTTTTTT	CASSLDRQAEVEKLFF
TRBV28	TRBJ2-7	-	TRBD1	TGTGCCAGCGGGGACAGGAACTACGAGCAGTACTTC	CASGDRNYEQYF
TRBV2	TRBJ2-7	-	-	TGTGCCAGCAGTGTTAACAGAGCGGCCCGGGATGTACCCTACGAGCAGTACTTC	CASSVNRAARDVPYEQYF
TRBV28	TRBJ1-1	-	TRBD1	TGTGCCAGCAGTCCCTCGGACAGGGGGCGAGGAACTGAAGCTTTCTTT	CASSPSDRGRGTEAFF
TRBV6-1	TRBJ2-5	once	TRBD1	TGTGCCAGCAGAGGGACAGCCGCTAAAGAGACCCAGTACTTC	CASRGTAAKETQYF
TRBV28	TRBJ1-4	-	-	TGTGCCAGCAGTTTCGGCCTAGTGAAGGAACTGTTTTTT	CASSFGLVKELFF
TRBV4-1	TRBJ1-2	-	TRBD1	TGCGCCAGCAGCCACAGGGGGCTGGATGGCTACACCTTC	CASSHRGLDGYTF
TRBV25-1	TRBJ2-1	-	TRBD2	TGTGCCAGCAGTGAGGGACTAGCGGTTAATGAGCAGTTCTTC	CASSEGLAVNEQFF